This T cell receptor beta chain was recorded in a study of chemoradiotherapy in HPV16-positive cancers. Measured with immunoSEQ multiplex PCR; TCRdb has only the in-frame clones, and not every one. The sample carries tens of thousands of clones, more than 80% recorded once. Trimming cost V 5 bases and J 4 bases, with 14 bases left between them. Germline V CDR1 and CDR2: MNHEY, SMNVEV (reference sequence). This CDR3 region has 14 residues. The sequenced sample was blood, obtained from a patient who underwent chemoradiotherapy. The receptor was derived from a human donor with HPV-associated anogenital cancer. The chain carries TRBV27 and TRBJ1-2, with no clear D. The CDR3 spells CASSPRRVGYGYTF. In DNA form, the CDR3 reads TGTGCCAGCAGTCCCCGTAGGGTGGGCTATGGCTACACCTTC.